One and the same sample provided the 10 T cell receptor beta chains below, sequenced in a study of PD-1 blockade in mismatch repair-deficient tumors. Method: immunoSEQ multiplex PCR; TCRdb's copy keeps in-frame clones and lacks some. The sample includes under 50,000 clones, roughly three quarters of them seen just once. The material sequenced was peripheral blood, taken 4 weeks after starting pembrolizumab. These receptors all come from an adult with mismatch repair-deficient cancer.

The CDR3 reads CATSERASTYEQYF. The CDR3 DNA reads TGTGCCACCAGCGAACGGGCCTCAACCTACGAGCAGTACTTC. The chain couples TRBV15 to TRBJ2-7; D gene unclear. In germline, CDR1 is LNHNV, CDR2 YYDKDF (reference sequence). The CDR3 has 14 amino acids. The V gene lost 5 bases and the J gene lost 2 bases, with 13 bases spanning the gap.

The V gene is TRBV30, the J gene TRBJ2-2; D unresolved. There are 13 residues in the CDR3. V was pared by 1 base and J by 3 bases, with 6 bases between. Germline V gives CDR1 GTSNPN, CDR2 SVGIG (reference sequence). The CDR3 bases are TGTGCCTGGAGTGCTGGGCACACCGGGGAGCTGTTTTTT. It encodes CAWSAGHTGELFF. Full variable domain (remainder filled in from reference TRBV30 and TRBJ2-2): SQTIHQWPATLVQPVGSPLSLECTVEGTSNPNLYWYRQAAGRGLQLLFYSVGIGQISSEVPQNLSASRPQDRQFILSSKKLLLSDSGFYLCAWSAGHTGELFFGEGSRLTVL.

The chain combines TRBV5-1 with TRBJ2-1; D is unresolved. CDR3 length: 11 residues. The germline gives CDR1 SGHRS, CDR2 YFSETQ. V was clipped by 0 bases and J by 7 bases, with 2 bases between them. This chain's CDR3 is CASSLENEQFF. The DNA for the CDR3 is TGCGCCAGCAGCTTGGAGAATGAGCAGTTCTTC.

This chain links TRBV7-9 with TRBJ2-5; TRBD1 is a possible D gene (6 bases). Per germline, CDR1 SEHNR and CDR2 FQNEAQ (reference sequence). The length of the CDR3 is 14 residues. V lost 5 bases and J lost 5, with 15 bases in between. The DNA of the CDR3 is TGTGCCAGCAGCGCCTACAGGGTCGGGGAGACCCAGTACTTC. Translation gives CASSAYRVGETQYF.

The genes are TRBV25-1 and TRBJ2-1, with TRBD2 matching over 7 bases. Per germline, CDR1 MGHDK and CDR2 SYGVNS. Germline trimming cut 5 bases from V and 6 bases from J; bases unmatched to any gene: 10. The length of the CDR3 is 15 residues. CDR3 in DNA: TGTGCCAGCAGTATTTTCCACCGCGGGGGCAATGAGCAGTTCTTC. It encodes CASSIFHRGGNEQFF.

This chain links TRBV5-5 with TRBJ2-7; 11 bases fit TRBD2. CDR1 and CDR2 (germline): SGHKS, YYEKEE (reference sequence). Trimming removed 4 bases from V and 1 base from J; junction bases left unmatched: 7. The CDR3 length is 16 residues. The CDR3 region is CASSLGGLAESYEQYF. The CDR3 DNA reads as TGTGCCAGCAGCCTAGGGGGACTAGCGGAATCCTACGAGCAGTACTTC.

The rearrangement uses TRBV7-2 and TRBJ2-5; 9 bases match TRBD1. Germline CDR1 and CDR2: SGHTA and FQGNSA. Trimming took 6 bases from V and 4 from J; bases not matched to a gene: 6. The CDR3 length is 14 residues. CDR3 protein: CASRPDRGRETQYF. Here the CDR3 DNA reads TGTGCCAGCAGACCGGACAGGGGTCGAGAGACCCAGTACTTC.

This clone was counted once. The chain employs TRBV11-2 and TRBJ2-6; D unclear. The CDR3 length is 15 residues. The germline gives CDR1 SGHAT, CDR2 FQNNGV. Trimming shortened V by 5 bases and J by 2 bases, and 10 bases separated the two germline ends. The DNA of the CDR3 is TGTGCCAGCAGCATTAATTGGGCTGGGGCCAACGTCCTGACTTTC. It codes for CASSINWAGANVLTF.

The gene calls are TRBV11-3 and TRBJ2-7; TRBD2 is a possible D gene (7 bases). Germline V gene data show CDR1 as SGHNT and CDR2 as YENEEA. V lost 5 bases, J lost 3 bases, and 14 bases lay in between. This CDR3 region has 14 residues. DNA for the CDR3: TGTGCCAGCAGCACGCGGGGGCTGTACTACGAGCAGTACTTC. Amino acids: CASSTRGLYYEQYF.

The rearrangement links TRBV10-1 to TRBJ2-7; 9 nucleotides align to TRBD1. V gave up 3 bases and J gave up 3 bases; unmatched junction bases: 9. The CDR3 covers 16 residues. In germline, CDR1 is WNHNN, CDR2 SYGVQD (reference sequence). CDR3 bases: TGCGCCAGCAGTGAAAACGACCGGGACAGGGTCTACGAGCAGTACTTC. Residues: CASSENDRDRVYEQYF.